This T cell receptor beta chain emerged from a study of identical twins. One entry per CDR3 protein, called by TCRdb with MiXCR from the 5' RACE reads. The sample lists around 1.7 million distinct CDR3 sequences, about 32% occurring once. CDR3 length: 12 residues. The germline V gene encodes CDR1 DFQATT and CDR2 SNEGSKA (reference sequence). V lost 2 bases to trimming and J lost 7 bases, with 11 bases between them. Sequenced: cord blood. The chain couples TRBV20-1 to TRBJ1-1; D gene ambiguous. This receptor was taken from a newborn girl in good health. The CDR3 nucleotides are TGCAGTGCTAGATTGGACGGACTTGAAGCTTTCTTT. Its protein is CSARLDGLEAFF.